The clone carrying this T cell receptor beta chain was seen many times. Its antigen is as yet unknown. Germline and junction disagree at one end, which may indicate a read error. The CDR3 has 12 residues. The V gene's germline CDR1 is SSHAT and CDR2 FNYEAQ (reference sequence). TCRdb processed the RACE reads anew with MiXCR; each CDR3 protein has one entry. The table has some 82,000 distinct CDR3 sequences, more than 6.5% seen once. The data originate from a study of human T cells and chemical hapten exposure. Overall study results and limits: Expanded TCR counts at PT1 went up together with patch test score, a positive correlation. Following DPC sensitization, TCRs present above 1 in 1000 frequency showed no change.

Time point indicated: patch test 2, 6 weeks after DPC sensitization. Indicated treatment: therapeutic diphenylcyclopropenone sensitization with weekly scalp DPC. The sequence came from a woman in her 30s with alopecia areata. Some clones in this sample may be carry-over from other donors' samples. This material consisted of whole blood, taken in connection with sensitization to the hapten diphenylcyclopropenone (DPC). The rearrangement joins TRBV7-7 to TRBJ2-2; D gene unclear. CDR3 sequence: CASSRRAGELFF. In nucleotides, the CDR3 is TGTGCTAGCAGCCGCCGGGCCGGGGAGCTGTTTTTT. Complete variable domain (other parts from reference TRBV7-7 and TRBJ2-2): GAGVSQSPRYKVTKRGQDVTLRCDPISSHATLYWYQQALGQGPEFLTYFNYEAQPDKSGLPSDRFSAERPEGSISTLTIQRTEQRDSAMYRCASSRRAGELFFGEGSRLTVL.